Sequencing of this T cell receptor (beta chain) was carried out in a study of shared T cell receptors in the human thymus. The CDR3 consists of 15 residues. J lost 4 bases, V lost 0 bases, and 5 bases had no gene match. Germline assignment: CDR1 SGHKS and CDR2 YYEKEE (reference sequence). Clones were read by immunoSEQ multiplex PCR, and TCRdb kept only the in-frame ones, dropping some. The sample has 450,000 to 650,000 clones, about 80% seen once; the top ten hold 0.01% to 0.015%. Another study also made use of these data, one on human thymus T cells. That source notes: Thymic tissue was derived from resections collected during corrective heart surgery. Repertoires sampled from thymus and blood appeared biased in V and J gene usage. Thymic repertoires from unrelated individuals overlapped highly, related research reported.

The genes are TRBV5-5 and TRBJ1-2; 8 nucleotides agree with TRBD1. The material sequenced was thymocytes. This clonotype was sampled from a boy younger than two with a congenital heart defect. CDR3 bases: TGTGCCAGCAGCTTGGGACAGGGGTTACTCTATGGCTACACCTTC. As protein: CASSLGQGLLYGYTF.